Below, 7 T cell receptor beta chains from the same sample are listed, as sequenced in a study of blood T cells in healthy people across ages (dated by TCRdb to the mid-2010s). Libraries were constructed by 5' RACE. TCRdb lists the instrument as Illumina HiSeq 2500. A second about 7 to 11 cycle PCR used a sample-barcoded 5' primer and a J-beta primer mix. Using fastp at Q25 and MiXCR, TCRdb reprocessed the public reads and kept productive beta chains. When rows share a CDR3 protein, they turn into one entry using the most common DNA and genes. A total of 850,000 to 1,000,000 distinct CDR3 sequences appear in this sample, roughly 51% of them only once. The biggest ten clones account for about 22% of the sample. The source material was blood. Receptors originate from a woman aged 55-69 years in good health.

The CDR3, as DNA: TGTGCCAGCAGTGGGCGGGACTATACGCAGTATTTT. It encodes CASSGRDYTQYF. The rearrangement joins TRBV2 to TRBJ2-3; tentative D call: TRBD2 (6 bases). The CDR3 has 12 amino acids. V shed 4 bases and J shed 7 bases, with 9 bases lying between them. CDR1 and CDR2 from the germline V gene are SNHLY and FYNNEI.

The chain employs TRBV20-1 and TRBJ2-6; no clear D gene. The length of the CDR3 is 15 residues. The V end lost 5 bases, the J end lost 3 bases, and 14 bases lay between the germline ends. Germline CDR1 is DFQATT and CDR2 is SNEGSKA (reference sequence). CDR3 nucleotides: TGCAGTGCTGCCCTGTTCGGGTTTGGGGCCAACGTCCTGACTTTC. This translates into CSAALFGFGANVLTF.

Details on this clonotype: A clone one base away is much larger, so this may be a read error. The rearrangement uses TRBV30 and TRBJ2-7; no firm D call. Gene TRBJ2-4 matches the end of the DNA better, so the J call may be wrong. The CDR3 covers 13 residues. Germline V CDR1 and CDR2: GTSNPN, SVGIG (reference sequence). In DNA, the CDR3 is TGTGTCTGGGGAAACGGAGCCAAAAACATTCAGTACTTC. It yields the protein CVWGNGAKNIQYF.

The chain links TRBV7-9 to TRBJ1-6; D ambiguous. V lost 0 bases, J lost 6 bases, and 0 bases lay in between. This CDR3 has 12 amino acids. Looked up from germline, CDR1 is SEHNR and CDR2 is FQNEAQ (reference sequence). The CDR3 reads CASSLANSPLHF. The DNA for the CDR3 is TGTGCCAGCAGCTTAGCTAATTCACCCCTCCACTTT.

The gene calls are TRBV7-9 and TRBJ1-5; 7 nucleotides line up with TRBD1. CDR1 and CDR2 (germline): SEHNR, FQNEAQ (reference sequence). After removal of 4 bases from V and 0 bases from J, the junction contained 12 bases not matched to a gene. This CDR3 is built from 18 residues. CDR3 DNA sequence: TGTGCCAGCAGCTCGACAGGGCTGACCCCCTATAGCAATCAGCCCCAGCATTTT. Its translation: CASSSTGLTPYSNQPQHF.

A single count supports this clonotype. This chain joins TRBV20-1 and TRBJ2-7; 9 bases align to TRBD1. The last part of the DNA fits TRBJ2-1 better; the J call may be wrong. CDR3 length: 13 residues. CDR1 is DFQATT and CDR2 is SNEGSKA in the germline V gene (reference sequence). For the CDR3, the DNA is TGCAGTGCTGTGGACAGGGGCTCCAATGAGCAGTTCTTC. Translation: CSAVDRGSNEQFF.

There are a few counts of this clonotype. The genes are TRBV11-2 and TRBJ2-7, with D uncertain. V lost 1 base and J lost 6, with 19 bases in between. This CDR3 is 16 amino acids long. Germline V gene lookup returns CDR1 SGHAT and CDR2 FQNNGV. The DNA for the CDR3 is TGTGCCAGCAGCTTAGGATCGCAGTCTCGGGCGCCCGAGCAGTACTTC. Amino acids: CASSLGSQSRAPEQYF.